Listed below are T cell receptor beta chains from one sample, sequenced in a study of CD4 T cells in relation to SARS-CoV-2 and coronaviruses. The assay was immunoSEQ multiplex PCR, and TCRdb's table has in-frame clones only and misses some. The table shows some 14,000 clones, with approximately 78% occurring only once. Their antigen targets remain unknown. Sequencing used CD4+ T cells from PBMCs, cultured in vitro. Receptors originate from a human donor in good health. Each CDR3 is given with its conserved first and last residue. D genes are given only for firm matches. Expanded clones get a size class; other rows say once, few or many, or leave the size out.

J | V | D | size | DNA | CDR3
TRBJ1-1 | TRBV27 | TRBD1 | - | TGTGCCAGCAGTGTTGACAGGGGGGCCACTGAAGCTTTCTTT | CASSVDRGATEAFF
TRBJ2-7 | TRBV21-1 | - | - | TGTGCCAGCAGCACGACAGGGGTGTACGAGCAGTACTTC | CASSTTGVYEQYF
TRBJ2-5 | TRBV7-9 | TRBD1 | - | TGTGCCAGCAGCTTCGGGGGACAGGAGTTCGCGACCCAGTACTTC | CASSFGGQEFATQYF
TRBJ1-2 | TRBV5-1 | - | - | TGCGCCAGCAGCGTCACTGGGGGTGGCTACACCTTC | CASSVTGGGYTF
TRBJ1-5 | TRBV2 | - | - | TGTGCCAGCAGTGAGGCAGCCACTTTTGGCAATCAGCCCCAGCATTTT | CASSEAATFGNQPQHF
TRBJ1-2 | TRBV7-3 | - | once | TGTGCCAGCAGCTTAAACGCAGGGGCAGGAGGCTACACCTTC | CASSLNAGAGGYTF
TRBJ2-2 | TRBV3-1/TRBV3-2 | - | - | TGTGCCAGCAGCCAAGCGTCGATTTTCACCGGGGAGCTGTTTTTT | CASSQASIFTGELFF
TRBJ1-1 | TRBV18 | - | few | TGTGCCAGCTCACCAGGGGCCACTGAAGCTTTCTTT | CASSPGATEAFF
TRBJ1-1 | TRBV12-5 | - | - | TGTGCTAGTGGTTTGTTACTCTACAACGGGGCCAACACTGAAGCTTTCTTT | CASGLLLYNGANTEAFF
TRBJ2-1 | TRBV15 | TRBD2 | - | TGTGCCACCAGCAGAGGCTCGGGACTAGCGGGAGGGGTCAGTGAGCAGTTCTTC | CATSRGSGLAGGVSEQFF
TRBJ2-3 | TRBV5-1 | - | - | TGCGCCAGCAGCTTGTGGTCGACCAGCACAGATACGCAGTATTTT | CASSLWSTSTDTQYF
TRBJ2-1 | TRBV6-2/TRBV6-3 | TRBD2 | - | TGTGCCAGCAGTGAGGCTAGCGGGAGGACCTACAATGAGCAGTTCTTC | CASSEASGRTYNEQFF
TRBJ1-4 | TRBV19 | - | few | TGTGCCAGTAGTAGGAAAGCAGACCGGGTGTCGGAGGAACTGTTTTTT | CASSRKADRVSEELFF
TRBJ2-7 | TRBV7-6 | TRBD2 | - | TGTGCCAGCAGCTTAGGGGTAGCGGGAGACCACGAGCAGTACTTC | CASSLGVAGDHEQYF
TRBJ2-3 | TRBV3-1/TRBV3-2 | - | - | TGTGCCAGCAGCCAAGGGGACCTCTTGTGGGATACGCAGTATTTT | CASSQGDLLWDTQYF
TRBJ2-3 | TRBV5-4 | TRBD2 | - | TGTGCCAGCAGCTTAGGGACTAGCGGGAGCACAGATACGCAGTATTTT | CASSLGTSGSTDTQYF
TRBJ2-1 | TRBV11-2 | TRBD1 | - | TGTGCCAGCAGCTTCCTTTGGGGACAGACATACAATGAGCAGTTCTTC | CASSFLWGQTYNEQFF
TRBJ2-3 | TRBV2 | TRBD2 | - | TGTGCCAGCAGAAACCTAGCGGGAGGGGTGTTCCCAGATACGCAGTATTTT | CASRNLAGGVFPDTQYF
TRBJ2-5 | TRBV19 | TRBD2 | few | TGTGCCAGTAGTGCGGGACTAGCGGGAGGGGATTACCAAGAGACCCAGTACTTC | CASSAGLAGGDYQETQYF
TRBJ2-1 | TRBV18 | TRBD2 | - | TGTGCCAGCTCACTTCGGACTAGCGGGAGTTCCTACAATGAGCAGTTCTTC | CASSLRTSGSSYNEQFF
TRBJ2-5 | TRBV6-5 | - | - | TGTGCCAGCAGACATGGGGGGAACGCTATATGGACCCAGTACTTC | CASRHGGNAIWTQYF
TRBJ1-3 | TRBV18 | TRBD1 | - | TGTGCCAGCTCACCACCGAGAGGGGGCACCTCTGGAAACACCATATATTTT | CASSPPRGGTSGNTIYF
TRBJ1-5 | TRBV30 | TRBD1 | - | TGTGCCTGTGGCGGGACAGGGGTTCAGCCCCAGCATTTT | CACGGTGVQPQHF
TRBJ2-3 | TRBV24-1 | - | once | TGTGCCACCAGTGAAGCGGGGCCGGACAGGGCAAATACGCAGTATTTT | CATSEAGPDRANTQYF
TRBJ1-3 | TRBV5-5 | - | - | TGTGCCAGCAGCCAGGAGCAGAAAGGAAACACCATATATTTT | CASSQEQKGNTIYF
TRBJ2-5 | TRBV15 | - | once | TGTGCCACCAGCGACACGGGTCGTGAGACCCAGTACTTC | CATSDTGRETQYF
TRBJ1-1 | TRBV7-9 | - | - | TGTGCCAGCAGCTTAGTTGGCGGTATGAACACTGAAGCTTTCTTT | CASSLVGGMNTEAFF
TRBJ1-2 | TRBV28 | - | once | TGTGCCAGCAGACTCGGGACCTACTATGGCTACACCTTC | CASRLGTYYGYTF
TRBJ1-5 | TRBV6-6 | - | - | TGTGCCAGCAGCTATCAGGGCTTCGATCAGCCCCAGCATTTT | CASSYQGFDQPQHF
TRBJ2-1 | TRBV18 | TRBD2 | once | TGTGCCAGCTCACCGTCCAGCGGGAGAAGCTCCTACAATGAGCAGTTCTTC | CASSPSSGRSSYNEQFF
TRBJ2-2 | TRBV14 | TRBD2 | few | TGTGCCAGCAGCCAGGGACTAGCGGGAGCCGGGGAGCTGTTTTTT | CASSQGLAGAGELFF
TRBJ1-4 | TRBV30 | - | - | TGTGCCTGGAATCCAGGGATAGTGGAAAAACTGTTTTTT | CAWNPGIVEKLFF
TRBJ2-5 | TRBV5-1 | - | - | TGCGCCAGCAGCCTGGTAGGTTCGGTACAAGAGACCCAGTACTTC | CASSLVGSVQETQYF
TRBJ2-3 | TRBV14 | - | - | TGTGCCAGCAGCCAAGACCTCCACTCATACACAGATACGCAGTATTTT | CASSQDLHSYTDTQYF
TRBJ2-7 | TRBV11-2 | - | - | TGTGCCAGCAGCTTAGATATCGGGCGGAACAAGCACTACGAGCAGTACTTC | CASSLDIGRNKHYEQYF
TRBJ1-1 | TRBV12-3/TRBV12-4 | - | - | TGTGCCAGCAGCCTGGGACAGAACACTGAAGCTTTCTTT | CASSLGQNTEAFF
TRBJ2-4 | TRBV19 | - | - | TGTGCCAGTAGTATAGATACAGCCAAAAACATTCAGTACTTC | CASSIDTAKNIQYF
TRBJ2-5 | TRBV5-4 | TRBD1 | few | TGTGCCAGCAGTTTAACAGGGGGACAAGAGACCCAGTACTTC | CASSLTGGQETQYF
TRBJ2-7 | TRBV12-2 | - | - | TGTGCAAGTCGCTTAGTTCTCAGCCCATGGGGGCAGTACTTC | CASRLVLSPWGQYF
TRBJ1-3 | TRBV18 | - | - | TGTGCCAGCTCACCGACCGAGAGCTCTGGAAACACCATATATTTT | CASSPTESSGNTIYF
TRBJ2-7 | TRBV19 | - | - | TGTGCCAGTAGTATAGCGGGAACTGGCGGGCCTCCATCCTACGAGCAGTACTTC | CASSIAGTGGPPSYEQYF
TRBJ1-1 | TRBV6-6 | TRBD1 | - | TGTGCCAGTTCCTCAGACAGGGGGCTTAGGGGAGCTTTCTTT | CASSSDRGLRGAFF
TRBJ2-4 | TRBV2 | TRBD2 | - | TGTGCCAGCAGGTCTATAGAGGGCCTAGCGGGAGTGGTCAAAAACATTCAGTACTTC | CASRSIEGLAGVVKNIQYF
TRBJ1-3 | TRBV30 | - | - | TGTGCCTGGAGTGTACTCGGGGGACAAGGAAACACCATATATTTT | CAWSVLGGQGNTIYF
TRBJ1-3 | TRBV18 | TRBD1 | - | TGTGCCAGCTCACCTCGGGGACAGGCCGGCTCTGGAAACACCATATATTTT | CASSPRGQAGSGNTIYF
TRBJ2-2 | TRBV24-1 | - | - | TGTGCCACCAGTGAATCAGGGTTTTCGGGGGAGCTGTTTTTT | CATSESGFSGELFF
TRBJ2-3 | TRBV2 | TRBD1 | - | TGTGCCAGCCGCGACAGGGGGACTAGCACAGATACGCAGTATTTT | CASRDRGTSTDTQYF
TRBJ2-1 | TRBV9 | TRBD2 | - | TGTGCCAGCAGCGTTTCCGGCGGGAGCTCCTACAATGAGCAGTTCTTC | CASSVSGGSSYNEQFF
TRBJ2-3 | TRBV10-3 | - | - | TGTGCCATCAGTGAGCTTGGGCCAGGGGAAGATACGCAGTATTTT | CAISELGPGEDTQYF
TRBJ1-1 | TRBV7-9 | TRBD1 | - | TGTGCCAGCAGCTTAGCCGACAGGGGGTCTGTTTCAGCTTTCTTT | CASSLADRGSVSAFF
TRBJ2-2 | TRBV7-2 | - | - | TGTGCCAGCAGCCGCGACAGAGCGAACACCGGGGAGCTGTTTTTT | CASSRDRANTGELFF
TRBJ2-5 | TRBV10-3 | TRBD2 | - | TGTGCCAGCGGTTCTAGCGGGGCTCAAGAGACCCAGTACTTC | CASGSSGAQETQYF
TRBJ1-4 | TRBV18 | - | few | TGTGCCAGCTCACCACGCCAGGGAGGCGAAAAACTGTTTTTT | CASSPRQGGEKLFF
TRBJ2-1 | TRBV5-1 | TRBD1 | - | TGCGCCAGCAGCTTGGGGACAGGGGGGGTTTGGGAGCAGTTCTTC | CASSLGTGGVWEQFF
TRBJ1-3 | TRBV9 | - | - | TGTGCCAGCAGCGTAGACCTAGGGAAAAGCTCTGGAAACACCATATATTTT | CASSVDLGKSSGNTIYF
TRBJ2-3 | TRBV6-4 | - | - | TGTGCCAGCAGTGAAGAGGCTAGCACGGATACGCAGTATTTT | CASSEEASTDTQYF
TRBJ1-2 | TRBV19 | - | - | TGTGCCAGTTCAATTCCACCCTCCGGGGAGCTGGGTCATGGCTACACCTTC | CASSIPPSGELGHGYTF
TRBJ1-3 | TRBV4-1 | TRBD1 | few | TGCGCCAGCAGCCATGACAGGGGGACTGGAAACACCATATATTTT | CASSHDRGTGNTIYF